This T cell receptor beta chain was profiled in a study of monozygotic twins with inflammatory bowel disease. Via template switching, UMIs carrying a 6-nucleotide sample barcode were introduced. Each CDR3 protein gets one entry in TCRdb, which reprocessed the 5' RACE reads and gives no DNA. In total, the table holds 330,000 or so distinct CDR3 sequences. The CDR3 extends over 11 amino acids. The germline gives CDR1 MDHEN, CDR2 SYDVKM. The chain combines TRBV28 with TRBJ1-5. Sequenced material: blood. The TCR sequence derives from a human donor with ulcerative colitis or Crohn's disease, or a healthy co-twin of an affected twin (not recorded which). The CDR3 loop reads CASSLNQPQHF.